There are a few counts of the clone carrying this T cell receptor (beta chain). This specimen comes from a study of Graves' ophthalmopathy and Graves' hyperthyroidism. Trimming pared 5 bases from V and 0 bases from J, leaving 8 bases between. From germline, CDR1 is SNHLY and CDR2 FYNNEI. The CDR3 runs to 14 residues. The authors amplified TCR beta CDR3 regions from RNA transcripts. Second-round multiplex PCR followed a first-round RT-PCR using HTBI primers. TCRdb called the multiplex PCR reads again in MiXCR, with one record for every CDR3 protein. The repertoire has 650,000 to 900,000 distinct CDR3 sequences, around 40% of them found once; the top ten carry 44%.

The TCR comes from an adult man with Graves' ophthalmopathy. The specimen sequenced was peripheral blood. This chain links TRBV2 with TRBJ1-5; D is ambiguous. The CDR3 DNA reads as TGTGCCAGCAGTACCCTCGTTAGCAATCAGCCCCAGCATTTT. This gives the protein CASSTLVSNQPQHF.